Below are 23 T cell receptor beta chains sequenced from a single sample in a study of blood T cell repertoires in COVID-19. The method was immunoSEQ multiplex PCR; TCRdb's version includes in-frame clones alone and lacks a portion of them. This table holds 60,000 to 65,000 clones, about 75% found once. The source material was peripheral blood. These receptors came from a woman aged 80 or over with acute or convalescent COVID-19.

This clone was observed once. This chain links TRBV29-1 with TRBJ1-1; no firm D call. The germline gives CDR1 SQVTM, CDR2 ANQGSEA. Between the trimmed V and J ends, which lost 0 bases and 3 bases, there was a span of 11 bases. The CDR3 consists of 14 residues. The CDR3 reads CSVEDPNGDTEAFF. The DNA of the CDR3 is TGCAGCGTTGAAGATCCTAACGGGGACACTGAAGCTTTCTTT.

The J gene is TRBJ1-2, the V gene TRBV2; TRBD1 matches at 8 bases. Germline CDR1 is SNHLY and CDR2 is FYNNEI. Losses at the gene ends were 6 bases for V and 4 bases for J; bases not matched to a gene: 4. The CDR3 sequence is 13 residues long. The CDR3 reads CASRADRGYGYTF. CDR3 coding DNA: TGTGCCAGCAGAGCCGACAGGGGCTATGGCTACACCTTC.

V gene TRBV28 combines with J gene TRBJ2-1, with 9 bases identical to TRBD2. V was pared by 4 bases and J by 5 bases, with 6 bases of the junction left unmatched. Germline lookup yields CDR1 MDHEN and CDR2 SYDVKM. This CDR3 contains 15 residues. CDR3 nucleotide sequence: TGTGCCAGCAGTTCCCCAGCGGGAGGCCACAATGAGCAGTTCTTC. Translated, it gives CASSSPAGGHNEQFF.

This clone was recorded only once. The genes are TRBV27 and TRBJ2-6, with 8 bases matching TRBD1. Germline V gives CDR1 MNHEY, CDR2 SMNVEV (reference sequence). CDR3 size: 18 residues. Trimming removed 5 bases from V and 4 bases from J; junction bases left unmatched: 13. The CDR3 sequence is CASSPSGTGSSGANVLTF. In nucleotides, the CDR3 is TGTGCCAGCAGTCCCTCCGGGACAGGAAGCTCCGGGGCCAACGTCCTGACTTTC. Complete variable domain (other parts from reference TRBV27 and TRBJ2-6): EAQVTQNPRYLITVTGKKLTVTCSQNMNHEYMSWYRQDPGLGLRQIYYSMNVEVTDKGDVPEGYKVSRKEKRNFPLILESPSPNQTSLYFCASSPSGTGSSGANVLTFGAGSRLTVL.

The genes are TRBV4-1 and TRBJ1-1, with 9 bases identical to TRBD1. V trimming: 1 base; J trimming: 8 bases; junction bases outside the gene matches: 8. Germline V gene sequence: CDR1 MGHRA, CDR2 YSYEKL. The CDR3 loop spans 15 amino acids. The CDR3 DNA reads as TGCGCCAGCAGCCAAGGAGGAACGGGACAGGGAGAAGCTTTCTTT. Translated, it gives CASSQGGTGQGEAFF.

V gene TRBV30 combines with J gene TRBJ1-2; D unclear. CDR3 size: 12 residues. Looked up from germline, CDR1 is GTSNPN and CDR2 is SVGIG (reference sequence). V lost 0 bases to trimming and J lost 5 bases, with 7 bases between them. The CDR3 loop reads CAWSVQSYGYTF. The DNA of the CDR3 is TGTGCCTGGAGTGTACAGTCTTATGGCTACACCTTC.

V is TRBV4-3 and J is TRBJ2-1; D gene ambiguous. This CDR3 has 15 residues. Between the trimmed V and J ends, which lost 0 bases and 4 bases, there was a span of 10 bases. CDR1 and CDR2 from the germline V gene are LGHNA and YSLEER. The CDR3 DNA follows: TGCGCCAGCAGCCAAGAAGGAAGCGCGTACAATGAGCAGTTCTTC. It yields the protein CASSQEGSAYNEQFF.

V gene TRBV5-8 combines with J gene TRBJ1-4; 7 nucleotides match TRBD1. Germline loops: CDR1 SGHTS, CDR2 YDEGEE. The junction had 6 bases not matched to a gene; V was cut back by 4 bases and J by 0 bases. This CDR3 region has 16 residues. The CDR3 coding sequence is TGTGCCAGCAGCAAACAGGGGTTTTCAACTAATGAAAAACTGTTTTTT. Translated, it gives CASSKQGFSTNEKLFF.

V is TRBV18 and J is TRBJ1-1; D ambiguous. CDR3 length equals 14 residues. Trimming took 6 bases from V and 4 from J, leaving 15 bases between them. Germline lookup yields CDR1 KGHSH and CDR2 LQKENI. The CDR3 reads CASSAGARGTEAFF. DNA of the CDR3: TGTGCCAGCTCCGCGGGCGCGCGGGGCACTGAAGCTTTCTTT.

The gene calls are TRBV6-5 and TRBJ1-3; perhaps TRBD1 as D (6 bases). Between the trimmed V and J ends, which lost 8 bases and 0 bases, there was a span of 14 bases. Per the germline V gene, CDR1 is MNHEY and CDR2 is SVGAGI. This CDR3 comprises 15 residues. The CDR3 region is CASQGGPGSGNTIYF. CDR3 bases: TGTGCCAGCCAAGGGGGACCCGGCTCTGGAAACACCATATATTTT.

The V call is TRBV19, the J call TRBJ2-5; possible D gene TRBD1, 7 bases. The CDR3 covers 14 residues. V shed 4 bases and J shed 0 bases, with 9 bases lying between them. Germline CDR1 is LNHDA and CDR2 is SQIVND (reference sequence). The CDR3 is CASSSRGDQETQYF. CDR3 DNA: TGTGCCAGTAGTAGCAGGGGGGACCAAGAGACCCAGTACTTC.

The J gene is TRBJ2-1, the V gene TRBV28, with D perhaps TRBD1 (7 bases). V lost 8 bases and J lost 7, with 18 bases in between. This CDR3 is built from 14 residues. The germline V gene has CDR1 MDHEN and CDR2 SYDVKM. The chain's CDR3 is CASYSKGAGNEQFF. DNA of the CDR3: TGTGCCAGCTATTCCAAGGGGGCGGGGAATGAGCAGTTCTTC.

The table lists this clone with a few counts. The chain has TRBV2 and TRBJ2-7; maybe TRBD1 (5 bases). The CDR3 is 14 residues long. The ends were cut back, 4 bases at V and 0 bases at J, with 10 bases in the middle. The germline CDR1 and CDR2 sequences are SNHLY and FYNNEI. For the CDR3, the DNA is TGTGCCAGCAGTGGACAGTCCCCCTCCTACGAGCAGTACTTC. Amino acids: CASSGQSPSYEQYF.

The chain combines TRBV11-3 with TRBJ2-3; the match to TRBD2 covers 7 bases. The CDR3 contains 15 residues. CDR1 is SGHNT and CDR2 is YENEEA in the germline V gene. Germline trimming cut 1 base from V and 4 bases from J; bases unmatched to any gene: 5. CDR3: CASSLGGGSADTQYF. The CDR3 nucleotides are TGTGCCAGCAGCTTAGGAGGCGGGAGTGCAGATACGCAGTATTTT.

J is TRBJ1-6 and V is TRBV4-1; 11 bases agree with TRBD1. Looked up from germline, CDR1 is MGHRA and CDR2 is YSYEKL. The CDR3 is made up of 16 amino acids. V was pared by 0 bases and J by 7 bases, with 2 bases of the junction left unmatched. In DNA form, the CDR3 reads TGCGCCAGCAGCCAAGACGGACAGGGGGCGAATTCACCCCTCCACTTT. Translating gives CASSQDGQGANSPLHF.

DNA of the CDR3: TGTGCCAGCTCACCAACGGAGCCGGAGACCCAGTACTTC. Its protein product is CASSPTEPETQYF. This sequence joins TRBV18 and TRBJ2-5, with D hard to call. V was trimmed by 2 bases and J by 5 bases, leaving 9 bases between them. The CDR3 has 13 residues. The V gene's germline CDR1 is KGHSH and CDR2 LQKENI. The full variable domain, completed using reference TRBV18 and TRBJ2-5, is NAGVMQNPRHLVRRRGQEARLRCSPMKGHSHVYWYRQLPEEGLKFMVYLQKENIIDESGMPKERFSAEFPKEGPSILRIQQVVRGDSAAYFCASSPTEPETQYFGPGTRLLVL.

The chain has TRBV3-1 (or the pseudogene TRBV3-2) and TRBJ2-1, with 10 bases that match TRBD2. The CDR3 has 17 residues. Germline CDR1 reads LGHDT; CDR2 reads YNNKEL (reference sequence). The V gene end was trimmed by 1 base and the J gene end by 7 bases; junction bases not matched to a gene: 10. CDR3 residues: CASSQAILAGAGNEQFF. In nucleotides, the CDR3 is TGTGCCAGCAGCCAAGCAATCCTAGCGGGAGCGGGGAATGAGCAGTTCTTC.

The chain is built from TRBV18 and TRBJ2-3; D is possibly TRBD2 (6 bases). The CDR3 sequence is 17 residues long. V was clipped by 0 bases and J by 5 bases, with 18 bases between them. Germline CDR1 reads KGHSH; CDR2 reads LQKENI. CDR3 amino acids: CASSPPLGDDGRDTQYF. As DNA, the CDR3 is TGTGCCAGCTCACCACCGCTTGGGGACGACGGGAGAGATACGCAGTATTTT.

Worth noting for this clone: A read error may account for a junction end that differs from germline. V and J are TRBV27 and TRBJ2-7, with 12 bases lining up with TRBD2. The CDR3 loop spans 15 amino acids. The germline gives CDR1 MNHEY, CDR2 SMNVEV (reference sequence). CDR3 nucleotides: TGTGCCAGCAGCCGAGGACTAGCGGGGTCCTCCGAGCAGTACTTC. It specifies CASSRGLAGSSEQYF.

This clone was seen only a few times. This chain connects TRBV13 to TRBJ2-7, with D perhaps assigned TRBD1 or TRBD2 (5 bases each). Trimming stripped 4 bases from V and 0 bases from J, with 19 bases between. The V gene's germline CDR1 is PRHDT and CDR2 FYEKMQ (reference sequence). The CDR3 extends over 17 amino acids. CDR3: CASSSGLPQGLSYEQYF. DNA for the CDR3: TGTGCCAGCAGCTCAGGACTCCCCCAGGGCCTCTCCTACGAGCAGTACTTC.

The rearrangement uses TRBV13 and TRBJ1-1; D remains unclear. The germline CDR1 and CDR2 sequences are PRHDT and FYEKMQ (reference sequence). The V and J ends lost 2 bases and 1 base respectively, with 17 bases between them. CDR3 length equals 17 residues. The CDR3 DNA follows: TGTGCCAGCAGCTTACGCGTACCCTCCTCCTGGAACACTGAAGCTTTCTTT. It translates to CASSLRVPSSWNTEAFF.

The chain employs TRBV7-3 and TRBJ2-2; 11 nucleotides match TRBD1. Germline V CDR1 and CDR2: SGHTA, FQGTGA. The CDR3 consists of 17 residues. V gave up 2 bases and J gave up 3 bases; unmatched junction bases: 5. CDR3 residues: CASSLGMGQGDTGELFF. Written as DNA, the CDR3 is TGTGCCAGCAGCTTAGGGATGGGACAGGGGGACACCGGGGAGCTGTTTTTT.

The table lists this clone with a count of one. The V gene is TRBV5-1, the J gene TRBJ1-2; 11 bases fit TRBD1. Looked up from germline, CDR1 is SGHRS and CDR2 is YFSETQ. With 0 bases clipped from V and 7 bases from J, the junction kept 2 bases outside the gene matches. The CDR3 runs 14 residues. The CDR3 DNA sequence: TGCGCCAGCAGCTTGGAAGGGACAGGGGGTGGCTACACCTTC. Protein: CASSLEGTGGGYTF. The variable domain in full, completed from reference TRBV5-1 and TRBJ1-2, reads KAGVTQTPRYLIKTRGQQVTLSCSPISGHRSVSWYQQTPGQGLQFLFEYFSETQRNKGNFPGRFSGRQFSNSRSEMNVSTLELGDSALYLCASSLEGTGGGYTFGSGTRLTVV.